This T cell receptor beta chain derives from a study of response to subunit inactivated influenza vaccine. In TCRdb, the RT-PCR reads were re-called with MiXCR into one record per CDR3 protein. The sample has roughly 540,000 distinct CDR3 sequences, 20% to 25% seen once. The sample was also linked to a second study, of T cells expressing NK-cell markers. That work adds: Synthesis of TCR beta cDNA relied on 5'RACE template switching carrying UMIs. TCR beta repertoires came from sorted CD3+CD56+NKG2C+, CD3+CD56+NKG2C- and CD3+CD56-NKG2C+ T cells. Among the experiments, several used an anti-gamma-delta TCR antibody to restrict sorting to alpha-beta TCR T cells. NKG2C+ dominant clonotypes from over five donors made up about 1.0-7.5% of CD8+ T cells. These clonotypes, the leaders elsewhere, also led the CD3+CD56-NKG2C+ fraction in a handful of donors.

The TCR comes from a man over 45 who received an inactivated influenza vaccine. The sample was CD4+ T cells sorted from PBMCs, taken 11 to 12 days after vaccination.

This chain's CDR3 is CASSATGRLGMNTEAFF. CDR3 bases: TGTGCCAGCAGCGCGACAGGGAGGCTTGGGATGAACACTGAAGCTTTCTTT. The chain uses TRBV9 and TRBJ1-1; 7 nucleotides agree with TRBD1. V was clipped by 3 bases and J by 0 bases; unmatched bases: 11. Germline lookup yields CDR1 SGDLS and CDR2 YYNGEE. This CDR3 region has 17 residues.